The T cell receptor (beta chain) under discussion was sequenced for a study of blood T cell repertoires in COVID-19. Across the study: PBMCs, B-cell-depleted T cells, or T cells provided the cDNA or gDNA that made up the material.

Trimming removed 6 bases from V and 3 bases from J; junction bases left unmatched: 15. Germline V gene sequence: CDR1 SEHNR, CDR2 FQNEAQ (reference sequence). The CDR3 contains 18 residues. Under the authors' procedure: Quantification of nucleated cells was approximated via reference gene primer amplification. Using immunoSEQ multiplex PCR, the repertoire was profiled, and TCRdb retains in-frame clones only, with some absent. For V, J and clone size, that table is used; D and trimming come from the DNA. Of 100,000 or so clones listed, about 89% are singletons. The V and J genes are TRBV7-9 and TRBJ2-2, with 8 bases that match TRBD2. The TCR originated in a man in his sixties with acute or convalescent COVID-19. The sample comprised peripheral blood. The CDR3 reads CASSWPRGVAGYTGELFF. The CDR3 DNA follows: TGTGCCAGCAGTTGGCCAAGAGGGGTAGCGGGATACACCGGGGAGCTGTTTTTT.